This T cell receptor (beta chain) was captured in a study of control samples from healthy donors and cancer patients. Germline V gene sequence: CDR1 LNHDA, CDR2 SQIVND (reference sequence). The ends lost 3 bases at V and 7 bases at J; junction bases unmatched: 8. The CDR3 covers 15 residues. Some clones are missing from TCRdb's copy, which holds only in-frame ones; the method was immunoSEQ multiplex PCR. This repertoire shows roughly 88,000 clones, 91% found once; its top ten account for roughly 0.9%. This sequence originates from a woman in her twenties or thirties in good health. What was sequenced was blood. The genes are TRBV19 and TRBJ2-7; 11 nucleotides align to TRBD1. The CDR3 DNA sequence: TGTGCCAGTAGTATCGGACAGGGGGCCGTTAGGGAGCAGTACTTC. Protein sequence: CASSIGQGAVREQYF.